The next 20 T cell receptor beta chains were all read from a single sample in a study of beta chain features in type 1 diabetes. Overall study findings and caveats: Moderately but significantly shorter TCRB CDR3s were found in Type 1 diabetes patients in all four CD4+ subsets.

No antigen has been assigned to these receptors. The isolated RNA, all of it, was reverse transcribed, so expressed TCRB transcripts were what got sequenced. Repertoires were generated with immunoSEQ multiplex PCR, while TCRdb's copy carries only in-frame clones and drops some. This table holds some 660,000 clones, roughly an eighth found once. The sequenced material came from naive CD4+ T cells from blood. Receptors originate from a man aged 18 to 29 with type 1 diabetes.

This clone was recorded a few times. The V call is TRBV4-2, the J call TRBJ2-7; D may correspond to TRBD1 or TRBD2 (5 bases each). The CDR3 runs 14 residues. V was trimmed by 0 bases and J by 0 bases, leaving 6 bases between them. Germline V gene lookup returns CDR1 LGHNA and CDR2 YNFKEQ. The CDR3 DNA is TGTGCCAGCAGCCAAGAGGGGGACTCCTACGAGCAGTACTTC. Translating gives CASSQEGDSYEQYF.

The chain combines TRBV2 with TRBJ1-1; the D gene is possibly TRBD1 (5 bases). The CDR3 is 12 residues long. Trimming cost V 3 bases and J 4 bases, with 6 bases left between them. CDR1 SNHLY and CDR2 FYNNEI come from the germline V gene. The CDR3 DNA reads as TGTGCCAGCAGTGAGGGGCCCACTGAAGCTTTCTTT. It encodes CASSEGPTEAFF.

The gene calls are TRBV9 and TRBJ2-3, with D maybe TRBD2 (6 bases). The CDR3 length is 16 residues. Germline V gives CDR1 SGDLS, CDR2 YYNGEE. V was clipped by 3 bases and J by 3 bases, with 17 bases between them. CDR3 DNA: TGTGCCAGCAGCGAGGGCATCTTGGGGGGTACAGATACGCAGTATTTT. As protein: CASSEGILGGTDTQYF.

A few counts support this clone. This rearrangement joins TRBV28 to TRBJ1-4; TRBD1 matches 9 bases. V shed 5 bases and J 6 bases; nucleotides not matched to a gene: 7. CDR1 is MDHEN, CDR2 SYDVKM, per germline. CDR3 size: 15 residues. This CDR3 reads CASSEPGQGDEKLFF. The CDR3 DNA is TGTGCCAGCAGTGAACCGGGACAGGGAGATGAAAAACTGTTTTTT.

This clone was detected a few times. CDR3 in DNA: TGTGCCAGCAGTTTACTTGGATCCGCGGCTTTTTCCTACGAGCAGTACTTC. It translates to CASSLLGSAAFSYEQYF. V is TRBV27 and J is TRBJ2-7; the D is unclear. The CDR3 consists of 17 residues. V gave up 2 bases and J gave up 1 base, with 18 bases separating them. Germline lookup yields CDR1 MNHEY and CDR2 SMNVEV (reference sequence).

This sequence joins TRBV7-2 and TRBJ2-3, with 7 positions matching TRBD2. With 8 bases clipped from V and 6 bases from J, the junction kept 14 bases outside the gene matches. CDR3 length: 15 residues. CDR1 SGHTA and CDR2 FQGNSA come from the germline V gene. The CDR3 sequence is CASSRFGGDRDTQYF. The CDR3 DNA is TGTGCCAGCTCTCGTTTTGGGGGGGACCGGGATACGCAGTATTTT.

Note on this clone: This specimen includes other DNA sequences encoding the same CDR3. The CDR3 bases are TGTGCCAGCTCACCAGGCGAGAACACTGAAGCTTTCTTT. It encodes CASSPGENTEAFF. The chain recombines TRBV18 with TRBJ1-1; D unclear. Trimming shortened V by 2 bases and J by 1 base, and 5 bases separated the two germline ends. The CDR3 consists of 13 residues. Germline lookup yields CDR1 KGHSH and CDR2 LQKENI.

V is TRBV5-1 and J is TRBJ2-3; 9 nucleotides align to TRBD2. The CDR3 has 17 amino acids. V shed 2 bases and J 7 bases; nucleotides not matched to a gene: 14. The V gene's germline CDR1 is SGHRS and CDR2 YFSETQ. CDR3 DNA: TGCGCCAGCAGCTTTGAGACTAGCGGTCTGGGAGTGTATACGCAGTATTTT. This codes for CASSFETSGLGVYTQYF.

The chain recombines TRBV5-1 with TRBJ2-1, with D hard to call. Between the trimmed V and J ends, which lost 2 bases and 6 bases, there was a span of 6 bases. The CDR3 sequence is 12 residues long. Germline CDR1 and CDR2: SGHRS and YFSETQ. CDR3: CASSFNVNEQFF. The CDR3 DNA is TGCGCCAGCAGCTTTAATGTCAATGAGCAGTTCTTC.

With regard to this clone: At the DNA level, this CDR3 is encoded by other sequences in the same sample as well. This chain links TRBV7-2 with TRBJ2-7; 9 bases line up with TRBD1. The CDR3 has 15 residues. Germline-derived CDR1 and CDR2 are SGHTA and FQGNSA. J lost 5 bases, V lost 0 bases, and 5 bases had no gene match. The CDR3 DNA follows: TGTGCCAGCAGCTTAGCAGGGACAGGGTACAACGAGCAGTACTTC. Translated, it gives CASSLAGTGYNEQYF.

The chain uses TRBV5-4 and TRBJ2-7; possible D gene TRBD1, 5 bases. This CDR3 contains 14 residues. The V gene's germline CDR1 is SGHNT and CDR2 YYREEE (reference sequence). The ends were cut back, 7 bases at V and 3 bases at J, with 17 bases in the middle. The CDR3 bases are TGTGCCAGCGGATCCATGCAGGGATTCTACGAGCAGTACTTC. It codes for CASGSMQGFYEQYF.

This clone was detected a few times. J is TRBJ1-2 and V is TRBV18; D is ambiguous. V was clipped by 5 bases and J by 5 bases, with 12 bases between them. This CDR3 has 13 amino acids. Germline assignment: CDR1 KGHSH and CDR2 LQKENI. CDR3 sequence: CASSADNQYGYTF. CDR3 coding DNA: TGTGCCAGCTCAGCCGACAACCAGTATGGCTACACCTTC. The full variable domain, rest sourced from reference TRBV18 and TRBJ1-2, is NAGVMQNPRHLVRRRGQEARLRCSPMKGHSHVYWYRQLPEEGLKFMVYLQKENIIDESGMPKERFSAEFPKEGPSILRIQQVVRGDSAAYFCASSADNQYGYTFGSGTRLTVV.

This clone was counted only a few times. This specimen includes other DNA sequences encoding the same CDR3. The V and J genes are TRBV6-5 and TRBJ1-1; unclear D gene. Trimming left V 0 bases short and J 1 base short, with 6 bases between. Looked up from germline, CDR1 is MNHEY and CDR2 is SVGAGI. The CDR3 totals 14 residues. As DNA, the CDR3 is TGTGCCAGCAGTTACTCGCGGGGGAACACTGAAGCTTTCTTT. This gives the protein CASSYSRGNTEAFF.

This clone was recorded a few times. This chain connects TRBV30 to TRBJ2-1, with 8 bases identical to TRBD2. Germline assignment: CDR1 GTSNPN and CDR2 SVGIG (reference sequence). The CDR3 has 17 amino acids. The trim removed 0 bases at V and 7 bases at J, leaving 14 bases unmatched. Here the CDR3 DNA reads TGTGCCTGGAGTGTAGGGTTTTGGAGCGGGAGTGGGAATGAGCAGTTCTTC. Translated, it gives CAWSVGFWSGSGNEQFF.

This chain connects TRBV7-2 to TRBJ1-6, with D uncertain. V was pared by 5 bases and J by 9 bases, with 17 bases between. Germline values: CDR1 SGHTA, CDR2 FQGNSA. The CDR3 loop spans 15 amino acids. In DNA, the CDR3 is TGTGCCAGCAGCCCCCGATCCCCAGGCAGTTCACCCCTCCACTTT. It codes for CASSPRSPGSSPLHF.

This clone was counted only a few times. CDR3 amino acids: CAISEQGRSYEQYF. In DNA, the CDR3 is TGTGCCATCAGTGAGCAGGGTCGAAGCTACGAGCAGTACTTC. The chain has TRBV10-3 and TRBJ2-7; D may be TRBD1 (5 bases). Germline V lookup: CDR1 ENHRY, CDR2 SYGVKD. This CDR3 has 14 residues. Trimming shortened V by 2 bases and J by 3 bases, and 11 bases separated the two germline ends.

The chain employs TRBV28 and TRBJ2-3; no reliable D call. Germline V lookup: CDR1 MDHEN, CDR2 SYDVKM. V shed 7 bases and J shed 3 bases, with 17 bases lying between them. This CDR3 is built from 15 residues. CDR3 sequence: CASMWPGLGTDTQYF. The CDR3 DNA sequence: TGTGCCAGCATGTGGCCCGGGCTAGGGACAGATACGCAGTATTTT.

This clone has only a few counts. The V call is TRBV27, the J call TRBJ1-2; 9 bases fit TRBD1. Losses at the gene ends were 6 bases for V and 6 bases for J; bases not matched to a gene: 17. The germline gives CDR1 MNHEY, CDR2 SMNVEV (reference sequence). The CDR3 loop spans 17 amino acids. The CDR3 loop reads CASSSSPVRDRVDGYTF. The CDR3 nucleotides are TGTGCCAGCAGCTCGTCGCCCGTCCGGGACAGGGTAGATGGCTACACCTTC.

This clone turned up a few times. One junction end disagrees with the germline gene, perhaps due to a read error. The CDR3 is CASSLDVLNENLFF. DNA for the CDR3: TGTGCCAGCAGTCTGGACGTATTGAATGAAAATCTGTTTTTT. This chain joins TRBV27 and TRBJ1-4; D is ambiguous. This CDR3 is built from 14 residues. Germline CDR1 is MNHEY and CDR2 is SMNVEV (reference sequence).

This clone was seen a handful of times. This chain uses TRBV14 with TRBJ1-3; D is undetermined. CDR3 size: 14 residues. Germline V gene data show CDR1 as SGHDN and CDR2 as FVKESK. V gave up 3 bases and J gave up 4 bases, with 10 bases separating them. In DNA form, the CDR3 reads TGTGCCAGCAGCCAGGCGGTAGCCGGAAACACCATATATTTT. Translation gives CASSQAVAGNTIYF. The complete variable domain, with remaining parts taken from reference TRBV14 and TRBJ1-3, reads EAGVTQFPSHSVIEKGQTVTLRCDPISGHDNLYWYRRVMGKEIKFLLHFVKESKQDESGMPNNRFLAERTGGTYSTLKVQPAELEDSGVYFCASSQAVAGNTIYFGEGSWLTVV.